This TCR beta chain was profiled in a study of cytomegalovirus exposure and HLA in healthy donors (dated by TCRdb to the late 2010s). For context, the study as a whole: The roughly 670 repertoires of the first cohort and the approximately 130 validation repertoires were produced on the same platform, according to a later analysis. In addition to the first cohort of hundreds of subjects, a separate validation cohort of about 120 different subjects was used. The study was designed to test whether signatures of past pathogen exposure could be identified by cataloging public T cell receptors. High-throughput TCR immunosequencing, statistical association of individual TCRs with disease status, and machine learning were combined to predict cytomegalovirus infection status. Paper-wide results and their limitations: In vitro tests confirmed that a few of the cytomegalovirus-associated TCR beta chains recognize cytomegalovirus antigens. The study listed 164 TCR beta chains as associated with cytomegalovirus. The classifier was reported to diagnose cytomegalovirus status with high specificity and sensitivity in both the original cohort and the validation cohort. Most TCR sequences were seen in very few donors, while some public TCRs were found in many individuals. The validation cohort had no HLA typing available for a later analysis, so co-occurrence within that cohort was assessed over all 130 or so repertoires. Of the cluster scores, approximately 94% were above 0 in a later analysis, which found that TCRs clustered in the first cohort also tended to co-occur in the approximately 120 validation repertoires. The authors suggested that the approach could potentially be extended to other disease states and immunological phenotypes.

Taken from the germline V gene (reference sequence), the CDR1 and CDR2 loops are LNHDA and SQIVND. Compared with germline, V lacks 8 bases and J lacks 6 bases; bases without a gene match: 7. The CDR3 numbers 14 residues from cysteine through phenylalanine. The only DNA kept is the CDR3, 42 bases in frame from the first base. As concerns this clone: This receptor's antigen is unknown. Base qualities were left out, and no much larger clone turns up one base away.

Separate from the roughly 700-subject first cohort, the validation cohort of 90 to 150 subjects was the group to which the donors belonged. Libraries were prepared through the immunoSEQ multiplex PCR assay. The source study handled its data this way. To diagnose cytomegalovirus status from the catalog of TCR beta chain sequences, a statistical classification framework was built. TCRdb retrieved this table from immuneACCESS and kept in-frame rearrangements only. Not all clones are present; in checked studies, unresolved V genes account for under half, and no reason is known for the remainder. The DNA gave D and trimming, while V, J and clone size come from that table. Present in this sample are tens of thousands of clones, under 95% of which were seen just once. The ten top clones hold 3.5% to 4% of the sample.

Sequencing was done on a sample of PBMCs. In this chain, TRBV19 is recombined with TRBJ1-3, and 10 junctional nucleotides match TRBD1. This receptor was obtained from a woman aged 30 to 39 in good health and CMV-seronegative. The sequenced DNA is TGTGCCAGTGGGGACAGGGGACTTAAAAACACCATATATTTT. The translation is CASGDRGLKNTIYF.